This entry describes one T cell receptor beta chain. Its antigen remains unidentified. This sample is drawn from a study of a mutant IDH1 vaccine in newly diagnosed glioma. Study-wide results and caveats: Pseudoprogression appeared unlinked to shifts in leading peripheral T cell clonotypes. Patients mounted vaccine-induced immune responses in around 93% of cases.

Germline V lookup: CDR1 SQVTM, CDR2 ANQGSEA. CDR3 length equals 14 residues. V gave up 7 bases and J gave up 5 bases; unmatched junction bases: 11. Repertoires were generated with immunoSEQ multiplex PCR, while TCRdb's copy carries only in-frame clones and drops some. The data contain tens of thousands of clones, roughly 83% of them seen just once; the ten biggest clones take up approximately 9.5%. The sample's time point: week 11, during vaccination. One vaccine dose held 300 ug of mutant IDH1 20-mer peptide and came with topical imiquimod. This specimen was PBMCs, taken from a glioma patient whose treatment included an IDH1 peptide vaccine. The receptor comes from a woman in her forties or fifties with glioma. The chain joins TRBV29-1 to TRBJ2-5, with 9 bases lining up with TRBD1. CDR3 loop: CSALRDRDRETQYF. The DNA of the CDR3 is TGCAGCGCTCTAAGGGACAGGGATCGGGAGACCCAGTACTTC.